This T cell receptor beta chain came from a study of T cell changes during pregnancy in multiple sclerosis. Looked up from germline, CDR1 is SNHLY and CDR2 is FYNNEI. Trimming removed 8 bases from V and 4 bases from J; junction bases left unmatched: 5. The CDR3 loop spans 14 amino acids. Sequencing was performed with immunoSEQ multiplex PCR; in TCRdb, only in-frame clones are kept and a portion is missing. This sample has around 60,000 clones, with roughly 89% found just once. Points on this clone: Additional DNA sequences in this sample encode the identical CDR3.

The TCR originated in a female donor with multiple sclerosis, enrolled in a pregnancy study. The rearrangement uses TRBV2 and TRBJ1-5; 10 nucleotides align to TRBD1. This sample comprised peripheral blood, obtained in the second trimester of pregnancy. As DNA, the CDR3 is TGTGCCAGCTCGGGGGGACAGGGGAATCAGCCCCAGCATTTT. Amino acids: CASSGGQGNQPQHF.